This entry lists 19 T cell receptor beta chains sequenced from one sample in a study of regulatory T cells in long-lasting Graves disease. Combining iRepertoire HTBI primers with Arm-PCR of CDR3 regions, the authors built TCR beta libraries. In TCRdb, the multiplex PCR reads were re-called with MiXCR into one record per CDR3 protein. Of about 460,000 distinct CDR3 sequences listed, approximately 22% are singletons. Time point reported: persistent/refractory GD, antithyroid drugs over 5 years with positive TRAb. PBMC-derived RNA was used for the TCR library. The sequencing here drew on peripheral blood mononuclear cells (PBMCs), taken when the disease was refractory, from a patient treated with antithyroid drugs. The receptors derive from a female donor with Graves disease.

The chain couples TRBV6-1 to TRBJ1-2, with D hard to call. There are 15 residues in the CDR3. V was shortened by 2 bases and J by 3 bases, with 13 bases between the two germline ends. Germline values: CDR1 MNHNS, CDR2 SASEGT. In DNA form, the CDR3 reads TGTGCCAGCAGTGAAATTATAACAGATCACTATGGCTACACCTTC. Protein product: CASSEIITDHYGYTF.

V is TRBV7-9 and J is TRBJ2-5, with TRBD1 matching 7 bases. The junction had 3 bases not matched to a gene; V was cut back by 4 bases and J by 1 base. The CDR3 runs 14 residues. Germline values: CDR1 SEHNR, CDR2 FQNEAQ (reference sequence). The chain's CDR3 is CASSYDRVQETQYF. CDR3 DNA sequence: TGTGCCAGCAGCTACGACAGGGTCCAAGAGACCCAGTACTTC.

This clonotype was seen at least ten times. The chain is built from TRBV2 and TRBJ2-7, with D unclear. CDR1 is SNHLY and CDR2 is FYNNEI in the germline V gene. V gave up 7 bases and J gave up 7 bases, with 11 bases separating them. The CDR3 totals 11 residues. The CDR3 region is CASKDGLEQYF. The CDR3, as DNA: TGTGCCAGCAAGGACGGCTTGGAGCAGTACTTC.

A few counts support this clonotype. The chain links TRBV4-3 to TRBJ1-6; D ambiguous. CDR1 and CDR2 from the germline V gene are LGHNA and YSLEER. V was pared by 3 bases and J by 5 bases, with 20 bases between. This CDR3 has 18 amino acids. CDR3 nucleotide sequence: TGCGCCAGCAGCCACGACTCCTATATCCAGTTCCATAATTCACCCCTCCACTTT. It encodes CASSHDSYIQFHNSPLHF.

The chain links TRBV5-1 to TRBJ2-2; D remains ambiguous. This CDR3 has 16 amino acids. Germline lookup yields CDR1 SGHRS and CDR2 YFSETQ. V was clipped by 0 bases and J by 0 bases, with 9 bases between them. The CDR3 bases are TGCGCCAGCAGCTTGGGCAGCTTCGCGAACACCGGGGAGCTGTTTTTT. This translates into CASSLGSFANTGELFF.

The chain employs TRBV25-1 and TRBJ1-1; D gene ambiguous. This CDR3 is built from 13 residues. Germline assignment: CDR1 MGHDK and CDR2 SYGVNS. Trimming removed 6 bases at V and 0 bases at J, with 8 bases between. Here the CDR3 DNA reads TGTGCCAGCAGCAACACCCTGAACACTGAAGCTTTCTTT. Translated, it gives CASSNTLNTEAFF.

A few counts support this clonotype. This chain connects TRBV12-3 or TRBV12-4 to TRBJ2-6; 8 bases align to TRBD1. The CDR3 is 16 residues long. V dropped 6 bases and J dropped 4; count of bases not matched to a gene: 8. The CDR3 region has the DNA TGTGCCAGCAGCTTTTCAGGGGGCTCCGGGGCCAACGTCCTGACTTTC. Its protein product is CASSFSGGSGANVLTF.

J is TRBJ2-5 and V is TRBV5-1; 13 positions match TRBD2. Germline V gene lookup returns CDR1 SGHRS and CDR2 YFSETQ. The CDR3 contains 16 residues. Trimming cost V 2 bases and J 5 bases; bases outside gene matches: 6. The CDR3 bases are TGCGCCAGCAGCTTCGGACTAGCGGGGGAGTGGGAGACCCAGTACTTC. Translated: CASSFGLAGEWETQYF.

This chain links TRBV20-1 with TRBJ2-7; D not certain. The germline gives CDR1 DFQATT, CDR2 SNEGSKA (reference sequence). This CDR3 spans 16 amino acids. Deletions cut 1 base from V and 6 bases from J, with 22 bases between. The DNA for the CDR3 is TGCAGTGCTAGAGTCTTAACTACCCTCTATTCGAGCGAGCAGTACTTC. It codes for CSARVLTTLYSSEQYF.

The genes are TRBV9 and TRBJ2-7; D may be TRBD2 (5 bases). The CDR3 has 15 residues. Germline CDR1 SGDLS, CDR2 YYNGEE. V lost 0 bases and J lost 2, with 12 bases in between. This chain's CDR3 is CASSVDPSRTYEQYF. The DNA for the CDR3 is TGTGCCAGCAGCGTAGATCCTAGCCGAACCTACGAGCAGTACTTC.

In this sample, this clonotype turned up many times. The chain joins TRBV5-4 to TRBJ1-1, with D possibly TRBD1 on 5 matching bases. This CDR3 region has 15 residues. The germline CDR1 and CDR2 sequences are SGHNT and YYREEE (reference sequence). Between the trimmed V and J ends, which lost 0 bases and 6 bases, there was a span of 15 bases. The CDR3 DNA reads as TGTGCCAGCAGCTTGGCCGGGACCTCAGGCGCTGAAGCTTTCTTT. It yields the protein CASSLAGTSGAEAFF.

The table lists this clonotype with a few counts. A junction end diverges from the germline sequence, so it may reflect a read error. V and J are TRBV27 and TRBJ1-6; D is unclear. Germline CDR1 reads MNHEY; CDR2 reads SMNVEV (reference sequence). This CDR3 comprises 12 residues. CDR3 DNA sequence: TGTGCCAGCAGTACCTATGATTCACCCCTCCACTTT. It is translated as CASSTYDSPLHF.

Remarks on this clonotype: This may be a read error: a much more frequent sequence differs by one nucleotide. The chain's CDR3 is CASSLEDLWDYGHTF. CDR3 nucleotide sequence: TGTGCCAGCAGCTTAGAGGATCTCTGGGACTATGGCCACACCTTC. The gene calls are TRBV7-2 and TRBJ1-2; D may be TRBD1 (5 bases). CDR3 length: 15 amino acids. CDR1 is SGHTA, CDR2 FQGNSA, per germline. The full variable domain, in which reference TRBV7-2 and TRBJ1-2 provide the parts outside the CDR3, is GAGVSQSPSNKVTEKGKDVELRCDPISGHTALYWYRQSLGQGLEFLIYFQGNSAPDKSGLPSDRFSAERTGGSVSTLTIQRTQQEDSAVYLCASSLEDLWDYGHTFGSGTRLTVV.

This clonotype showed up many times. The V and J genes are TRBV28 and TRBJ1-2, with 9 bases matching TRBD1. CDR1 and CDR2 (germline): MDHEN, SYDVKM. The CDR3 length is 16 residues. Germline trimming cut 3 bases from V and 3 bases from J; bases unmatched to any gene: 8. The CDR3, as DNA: TGTGCCAGCAGTTTTTTGGGACAGGGATCGTACTATGGCTACACCTTC. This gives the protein CASSFLGQGSYYGYTF.

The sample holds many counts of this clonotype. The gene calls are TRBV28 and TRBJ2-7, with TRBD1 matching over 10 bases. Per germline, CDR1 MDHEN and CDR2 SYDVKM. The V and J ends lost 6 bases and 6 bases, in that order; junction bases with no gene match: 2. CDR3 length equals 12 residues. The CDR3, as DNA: TGTGCCAGCAGAAGGGACAGGGGCGAGCAGTACTTC. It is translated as CASRRDRGEQYF.

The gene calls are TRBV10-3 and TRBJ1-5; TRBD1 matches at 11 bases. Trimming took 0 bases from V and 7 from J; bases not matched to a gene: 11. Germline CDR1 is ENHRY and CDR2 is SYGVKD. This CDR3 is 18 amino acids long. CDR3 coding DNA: TGTGCCATCAGTGAGTCTTCCGTGGGACAGGGGGGATGGCAGCCCCAGCATTTT. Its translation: CAISESSVGQGGWQPQHF.

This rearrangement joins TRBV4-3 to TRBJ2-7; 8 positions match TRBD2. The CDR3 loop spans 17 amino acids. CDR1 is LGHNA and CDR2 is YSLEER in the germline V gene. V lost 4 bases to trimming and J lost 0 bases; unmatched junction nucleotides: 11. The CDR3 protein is CASSLGRAQDYSYEQYF. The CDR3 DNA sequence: TGCGCCAGCAGCCTCGGGAGGGCCCAGGACTACTCCTACGAGCAGTACTTC.

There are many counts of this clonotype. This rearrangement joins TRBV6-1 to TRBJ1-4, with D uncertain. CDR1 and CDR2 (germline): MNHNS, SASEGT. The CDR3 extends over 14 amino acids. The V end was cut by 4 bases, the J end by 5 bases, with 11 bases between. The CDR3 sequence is CASSGSVGNEKLFF. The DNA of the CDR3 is TGTGCCAGCAGTGGAAGTGTAGGGAATGAAAAACTGTTTTTT.

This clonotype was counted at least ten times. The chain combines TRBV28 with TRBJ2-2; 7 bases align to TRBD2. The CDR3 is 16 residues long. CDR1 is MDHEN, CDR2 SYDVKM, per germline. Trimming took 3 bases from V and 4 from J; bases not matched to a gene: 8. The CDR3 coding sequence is TGTGCCAGCAGTTTTGGGGGGGGGGTTACCACCGGGGAGCTGTTTTTT. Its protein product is CASSFGGGVTTGELFF. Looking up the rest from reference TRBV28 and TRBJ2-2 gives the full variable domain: DVKVTQSSRYLVKRTGEKVFLECVQDMDHENMFWYRQDPGLGLRLIYFSYDVKMKEKGDIPEGYSVSREKKERFSLILESASTNQTSMYLCASSFGGGVTTGELFFGEGSRLTVL.